The 3 T cell receptor beta chains below come from one sample, sequenced in a study of blood T cell repertoires in COVID-19. Profiling relied on immunoSEQ multiplex PCR, and the TCRdb table lists in-frame clones only, not all of them. The profile shows about 140,000 clones, around 90% of them singletons. The sample taken for sequencing was peripheral blood. Every receptor here comes from a man aged 65 to 79 with acute or convalescent COVID-19.

CDR3 DNA: TGCGCCAGCAGCGGGGGGACAGGGAGTGCCTACGAGCAGTACTTC. Translated: CASSGGTGSAYEQYF. The rearrangement joins TRBV5-1 to TRBJ2-7; TRBD1 matches 9 bases. CDR1 and CDR2 from the germline V gene are SGHRS and YFSETQ. This CDR3 comprises 15 residues. The J segment lost 2 bases and the V segment lost 4 bases, leaving 7 bases of the junction unmatched. The full variable domain, its missing parts supplied by reference TRBV5-1 and TRBJ2-7, is KAGVTQTPRYLIKTRGQQVTLSCSPISGHRSVSWYQQTPGQGLQFLFEYFSETQRNKGNFPGRFSGRQFSNSRSEMNVSTLELGDSALYLCASSGGTGSAYEQYFGPGTRLTVT.

This clone has a single count. The chain couples TRBV5-1 to TRBJ2-3, with D perhaps matching TRBD1 (6 bases). Germline V CDR1 and CDR2: SGHRS, YFSETQ. V shed 1 base and J shed 2 bases, with 8 bases lying between them. The CDR3 has 14 amino acids. The CDR3 bases are TGCGCCAGCAGCTTGAGGACAGACACAGATACGCAGTATTTT. It specifies CASSLRTDTDTQYF.

The CDR3 DNA reads TGCGCCAGCAGTGAGTCCGGAACAGGGAACTCCTACGAGCAGTACTTC. Translating gives CASSESGTGNSYEQYF. The rearrangement uses TRBV10-1 and TRBJ2-7; maybe TRBD1 (6 bases). The CDR3 has 16 residues. V was shortened by 0 bases and J by 0 bases, with 12 bases between the two germline ends. The V gene's germline CDR1 is WNHNN and CDR2 SYGVQD (reference sequence).